The 29 T cell receptor beta chains below all came from one sample that was sequenced in a study of read filtering for tumor transcriptome and immune sequencing. This library used 300 to 450 ng RNA and molecular barcoded adaptors spanning alpha/delta and beta/gamma chains. Each CDR3 protein gets one entry after TCRdb re-called the reads with MiXCR. The sample has about 27,000 distinct CDR3 sequences; about an eighth are singletons. Sequences were obtained from a population of CD138-negative cells sorted from bone marrow. These receptors were obtained from a donor older than 35 with multiple myeloma.

The chain couples TRBV7-2 to TRBJ2-1, with no clear D. V gave up 5 bases and J gave up 1 base, with 12 bases separating them. The CDR3 sequence is 15 residues long. The V gene's germline CDR1 is SGHTA and CDR2 FQGNSA. CDR3 loop: CASSRLSASYNEQFF. The DNA of the CDR3 is TGTGCCAGCAGCCGTCTCAGCGCTTCCTACAATGAGCAGTTCTTC.

This clonotype was counted many times. This chain joins TRBV27 and TRBJ2-5, with D possibly matching TRBD1 (6 bases). The length of the CDR3 is 15 residues. Germline V gives CDR1 MNHEY, CDR2 SMNVEV (reference sequence). The germline V and J ends were trimmed by 7 bases and 0 bases, with 15 bases remaining between them. CDR3: CASTDTGTYQETQYF. The CDR3 bases are TGTGCCAGCACCGATACAGGGACATACCAAGAGACCCAGTACTTC.

This clonotype was observed at least ten times. The genes are TRBV5-1 and TRBJ2-1, with D maybe TRBD1 (5 bases). Between the trimmed V and J ends, which lost 2 bases and 4 bases, there was a span of 16 bases. Germline lookup yields CDR1 SGHRS and CDR2 YFSETQ. This CDR3 is built from 16 residues. This chain's CDR3 is CASSFRVLNTYNEQFF. CDR3 bases: TGCGCCAGCAGCTTCAGGGTCCTCAATACTTACAATGAGCAGTTCTTC.

This clonotype was observed many times. The chain recombines TRBV28 with TRBJ2-2; 11 bases map to TRBD2. The CDR3 is 16 residues long. Per the germline V gene, CDR1 is MDHEN and CDR2 is SYDVKM. Germline trimming cut 7 bases from V and 6 bases from J; bases unmatched to any gene: 10. The CDR3 loop reads CASTSGALAGAGELFF. In nucleotides, the CDR3 is TGTGCCAGCACTTCGGGGGCACTAGCGGGAGCCGGGGAGCTGTTTTTT.

At least ten counts were recorded for this clonotype. The J gene is TRBJ2-6, the V gene TRBV15; 12 nucleotides line up with TRBD1. The CDR3 extends over 17 amino acids. V was clipped by 6 bases and J by 3 bases; unmatched bases: 6. Germline V gives CDR1 LNHNV, CDR2 YYDKDF (reference sequence). In nucleotides, the CDR3 is TGTGCCACCAGTCCTGGGACAGGGGGCCATGGGGCCAACGTCCTGACTTTC. Residues: CATSPGTGGHGANVLTF.

Regarding this clonotype: A much more abundant neighbour one base away suggests this may be a read error. This chain connects TRBV20-1 to TRBJ1-4; perhaps TRBD1 as D (5 bases). The V gene's germline CDR1 is DFQATT and CDR2 SNEGSKA (reference sequence). This CDR3 comprises 17 residues. In DNA form, the CDR3 reads TGCGGTGCTAGGGTGTCGACAGCACCCTTTGGGAATGAAAAACTGTTTTTT. Translation gives CGARVSTAPFGNEKLFF.

V usage is TRBV20-1 and J usage is TRBJ2-7; D is perhaps TRBD1 (5 bases). The CDR3 sequence is 15 residues long. Trimming removed 3 bases from V and 2 bases from J, with 17 bases in between. The germline CDR1 and CDR2 sequences are DFQATT and SNEGSKA (reference sequence). CDR3 amino acids: CSAREPITGTYEQYF. DNA of the CDR3: TGCAGTGCTAGGGAACCCATAACAGGCACCTACGAGCAGTACTTC.

In this sample, this clonotype turned up many times. The rearrangement links TRBV6-5 to TRBJ2-1; TRBD2 matches 14 bases. The germline V gene encodes CDR1 MNHEY and CDR2 SVGAGI. The trim removed 5 bases at V and 1 base at J, leaving 13 bases unmatched. This CDR3 spans 20 amino acids. The CDR3 DNA reads as TGTGCCAGCAGTCTCCTGGGACCCGGGACTAGCGGGAGTTCCTACAATGAGCAGTTCTTC. Encoded protein: CASSLLGPGTSGSSYNEQFF.

This clonotype was counted only a few times. A much larger clone lies a single base off, so this may be a read error. This chain links TRBV19 with TRBJ2-7; D is unclear. This CDR3 spans 16 amino acids. Germline V gene data show CDR1 as LNHDA and CDR2 as SQIVND (reference sequence). This CDR3 is CASSILLTVSSYGQYF. CDR3 in DNA: TGTGCCAGTAGTATCCTTTTAACGGTAAGCTCCTACGGGCAGTACTTC.

In this sample, this clonotype turned up many times. Here the CDR3 reads CASSFDTGVGTEAFF. In nucleotides, the CDR3 is TGCGCCAGCAGCTTCGATACAGGGGTTGGCACTGAAGCTTTCTTT. The chain recombines TRBV5-1 with TRBJ1-1; 7 nucleotides align to TRBD1. This CDR3 contains 15 residues. Trimming cost V 2 bases and J 4 bases; bases outside gene matches: 8. The germline gives CDR1 SGHRS, CDR2 YFSETQ.

This clonotype was seen many times. The rearrangement joins TRBV29-1 to TRBJ2-2; D uncertain. V dropped 0 bases and J dropped 4 bases, with 12 bases sitting between them. This CDR3 has 15 residues. Germline V gene sequence: CDR1 SQVTM, CDR2 ANQGSEA. The CDR3 bases are TGCAGCGTTGAAGATCCGAGAGGCATCACCGGGGAGCTGTTTTTT. It specifies CSVEDPRGITGELFF.

This clonotype was seen many times. V gene TRBV3-1 combines with J gene TRBJ1-1; no reliable D call. V gave up 3 bases and J gave up 1 base, with 3 bases separating them. Germline loops: CDR1 LGHDT, CDR2 YNNKEL (reference sequence). This CDR3 contains 12 residues. CDR3 DNA: TGTGCCAGCAGCCAGGGGAACACTGAAGCTTTCTTT. As protein: CASSQGNTEAFF.

This clonotype showed up many times. This rearrangement joins TRBV20-1 to TRBJ2-1; 9 bases map to TRBD1. J gave up 2 bases and V 6 bases, and 5 bases lay outside the gene matches. The germline gives CDR1 DFQATT, CDR2 SNEGSKA (reference sequence). The CDR3 length is 14 residues. The CDR3 region has the DNA TGCAGTGCCATTACAGGGGGCGCCTACAATGAGCAGTTCTTC. Encoded protein: CSAITGGAYNEQFF.

This clonotype was seen more than once but under ten times. No conserved phenylalanine or tryptophan ends this CDR3, so it is likely a read error. The V gene is TRBV5-1, the J gene TRBJ2-1, with D possibly TRBD1 on 5 matching bases. The germline V gene has CDR1 SGHRS and CDR2 YFSETQ. The CDR3 extends over 15 amino acids. CDR3 coding DNA: TGCGCCAGCAGCTTAAGGGGCGTTACCTACAATGTGCAGTTCTCC. Amino acids: CASSLRGVTYNVQFS.

This clonotype was detected ten times or more. Written as DNA, the CDR3 is TGCAGCGTTACGGGTCTTGCGGATACGCAGTATTTT. This encodes CSVTGLADTQYF. The chain links TRBV29-1 to TRBJ2-3; D remains unclear. Germline CDR1 and CDR2: SQVTM and ANQGSEA. This CDR3 comprises 12 residues. The germline V and J ends were trimmed by 5 bases and 6 bases, with 12 bases remaining between them.

In this sample, this clonotype turned up many times. The V call is TRBV6-5, the J call TRBJ2-5, with D possibly TRBD2 on 7 matching bases. Germline loops: CDR1 MNHEY, CDR2 SVGAGI. This CDR3 is built from 14 residues. V was clipped by 6 bases and J by 6 bases, with 17 bases between them. The CDR3 DNA sequence: TGTGCCAGCAGACCTTCGGGGGGCGGGAAGACCCAGTACTTC. This sequence encodes CASRPSGGGKTQYF.

This clonotype turned up a few times. A much bigger clone sits one base away, suggesting this may be a read error. The rearrangement uses TRBV6-1 and TRBJ2-5; TRBD2 matches 7 bases. The CDR3 sequence is 15 residues long. Trimming at V came to 6 bases and at J to 0 bases, leaving 7 bases not matched to a gene. Germline V CDR1 and CDR2: MNHNS, SASEGT. In nucleotides, the CDR3 is TGTGCCAGCAGCCTACTAGCGAGAGACCAAGAGACCCAGTACTTC. Translated: CASSLLARDQETQYF.

In the case of this clonotype: Given a far larger clone just one base away, this is likely a sequencing read error. The chain carries TRBV3-2 and TRBJ2-2. TRBV3-2 is a recognized pseudogene. The CDR3 is 14 amino acids. The CDR3 DNA follows: TGTGCCAGCAGCCAAGAATCCCACACCGGGGAGCTGCTTTTT. This translates into CASSQESHTGELLF.

This clonotype was counted ten times or more. The chain carries TRBV20-1 and TRBJ2-1, with a tentative D call TRBD2 (5 bases). CDR1 DFQATT and CDR2 SNEGSKA come from the germline V gene (reference sequence). This CDR3 contains 13 residues. The V gene lost 1 base and the J gene lost 5 bases, with 9 bases spanning the gap. For the CDR3, the DNA is TGCAGTGCTAGAGGGACGAGGGACAATGAGCAGTTCTTC. Amino acids: CSARGTRDNEQFF.

With regard to this clonotype: A read error is likely here: a far larger clone is one base away. No conserved phenylalanine or tryptophan is present at the end of the CDR3, so a read error is the likely explanation. The rearrangement joins TRBV11-2 to TRBJ2-1; the D is unclear. Germline CDR1 is SGHAT and CDR2 is FQNNGV. This CDR3 contains 13 residues. Trimming took off 3 bases at V and 5 bases at J, with 8 bases between the two ends. CDR3 amino acids: CASSFITDNEQFL. In nucleotides, the CDR3 is TGTGCCAGCAGCTTCATTACGGACAATGAGCAGTTCCTC.

The chain employs TRBV6-5 and TRBJ2-3, with D unclear. The CDR3 totals 14 residues. The V gene lost 5 bases and the J gene lost 4 bases, with 13 bases spanning the gap. Germline-derived CDR1 and CDR2 are MNHEY and SVGAGI. CDR3 coding DNA: TGTGCCAGCAGTATTCAGCAGGACCCAGATACGCAGTATTTT. Its protein is CASSIQQDPDTQYF.

This clonotype was picked up many times. The rearrangement joins TRBV29-1 to TRBJ2-5, with 8 bases fitting TRBD1. This CDR3 spans 13 amino acids. CDR1 and CDR2 (germline): SQVTM, ANQGSEA. Trimming cost V 7 bases and J 1 base; bases outside gene matches: 5. The CDR3 sequence is CSADDRGQETQYF. Written as DNA, the CDR3 is TGCAGCGCCGACGACAGGGGCCAAGAGACCCAGTACTTC.

This clonotype has a count of ten or more. The CDR3 spells CSVAGQHDPEAFF. CDR3 coding DNA: TGCAGCGTTGCTGGGCAGCATGATCCTGAAGCTTTCTTT. The chain couples TRBV29-1 to TRBJ1-1; no definite D call. The CDR3 extends over 13 amino acids. Trimming cost V 4 bases and J 6 bases, with 15 bases left between them. Germline-derived CDR1 and CDR2 are SQVTM and ANQGSEA.

Points on this clonotype: This sequence may be a read error, since a much larger clone differs from it by one base. In this CDR3 the conserved last residue, phenylalanine or tryptophan, is missing, so a read error is likely. It is unclear where the CDR3 begins or ends on the DNA, so no DNA is shown, and the CDR3 is as TCRdb lists it. The V gene is TRBV21-1, the J gene TRBJ2-7; the table's D gene call, TRBD2, was not cross checked with the DNA. TRBV21-1 is a pseudogene. The CDR3 extends over 11 residues, inclusive of both ends. CDR3 region: CASSPNTGTSA.

This clonotype has a handful of counts. The rearrangement uses TRBV18 and TRBJ2-7; TRBD1 matches at 8 bases. The CDR3 runs to 19 residues. The J segment lost 4 bases and the V segment lost 0 bases, leaving 17 bases of the junction unmatched. The V gene's germline CDR1 is KGHSH and CDR2 LQKENI. CDR3 nucleotide sequence: TGTGCCAGCTCACCACCACCCATCAGGGGGCGACTGGAATTTTACGAGCAGTACTTC. The encoded protein is CASSPPPIRGRLEFYEQYF.

This clonotype was recorded at least ten times. The rearrangement joins TRBV2 to TRBJ2-5; D may be TRBD2 (6 bases). Deletions cut 4 bases from V and 4 bases from J, with 10 bases between. CDR1 and CDR2 (germline): SNHLY, FYNNEI. This CDR3 is built from 13 residues. The CDR3 loop is CASSATRVETQYF. The CDR3 DNA follows: TGTGCCAGCAGTGCGACTAGGGTAGAGACCCAGTACTTC.

This clonotype has ten or more counts. The CDR3 spells CAISESWSSGYNEQFF. CDR3 nucleotides: TGTGCCATCAGTGAGTCGTGGTCTAGCGGATACAATGAGCAGTTCTTC. The J gene is TRBJ2-1, the V gene TRBV10-3; TRBD2 agrees at 7 bases. This CDR3 region has 16 residues. From germline, CDR1 is ENHRY and CDR2 SYGVKD. V lost 0 bases, J lost 4 bases, and 6 bases stayed unmatched.

The rearrangement joins TRBV2 to TRBJ2-7; a weak D match, TRBD2 (6 bases). V shed 6 bases and J shed 10 bases, with 22 bases lying between them. CDR1 and CDR2 (germline): SNHLY, FYNNEI. The CDR3 runs 14 residues. DNA of the CDR3: TGTGCCAGCAGATACGGGACTCACAACTATGAACAGTACTTC. This translates into CASRYGTHNYEQYF.

The table lists this clonotype with many counts. The V and J genes are TRBV2 and TRBJ2-1; D is ambiguous. Germline V lookup: CDR1 SNHLY, CDR2 FYNNEI. The CDR3 has 15 amino acids. V shed 8 bases and J shed 0 bases, with 14 bases lying between them. In DNA, the CDR3 is TGTGCCAGCGCTGGGATTCGGAGCTCCTACAATGAGCAGTTCTTC. It codes for CASAGIRSSYNEQFF.